This paragraph reports one T cell receptor (beta chain). This sample was included in a study of blood T cell repertoires in COVID-19. The overall study: Samples came from the United States, Italy and Spain, spanning acute and convalescent COVID-19.

CDR1 is GTSNPN, CDR2 SVGIG, per germline (reference sequence). The CDR3 spans 14 residues. Trimming pared 3 bases from V and 6 bases from J, leaving 16 bases between. Authors' methods: Amplified reference gene primers provided the basis for estimating nucleated cell counts. Data came from immunoSEQ multiplex PCR; TCRdb stores just in-frame clones and leaves some out. V, J and clone size are taken as reported in that table, and D and trimming were inferred from the DNA itself. The data hold 400,000 or so clones, with 85% to 90% observed a single time. Input material: peripheral blood. The genes are TRBV30 and TRBJ2-3, with a possible D match to TRBD1 (8 bases). The clonotype originates from a human donor in a cohort sampled during active COVID-19. For the CDR3, the DNA is TGTGCCTGGAGCACAGGGGGGGCCGGGGATACGCAGTATTTT. Its translation: CAWSTGGAGDTQYF.